What follows are 9 T cell receptor beta chains derived from one specimen sequenced in a study of blood T cell repertoires in COVID-19. Clones were read by immunoSEQ multiplex PCR, and TCRdb kept only the in-frame ones, dropping some. The table shows around 140,000 clones, with approximately 84% occurring only once. Sequenced input: peripheral blood. The source is a human donor in a cohort sampled during active COVID-19.

The genes are TRBV28 and TRBJ1-3, with unresolved D. Germline loops: CDR1 MDHEN, CDR2 SYDVKM. V was pared by 4 bases and J by 0 bases, with 10 bases between. The CDR3 is made up of 15 amino acids. This CDR3 is CASSSPSGSGNTIYF. CDR3 bases: TGTGCCAGCAGTTCACCTTCAGGCTCTGGAAACACCATATATTTT.

The genes are TRBV11-2 and TRBJ1-3; D is ambiguous. CDR3 length: 15 residues. Per the germline V gene, CDR1 is SGHAT and CDR2 is FQNNGV. V lost 1 base to trimming and J lost 0 bases, with 7 bases between them. CDR3 residues: CASSLGVTSGNTIYF. Written as DNA, the CDR3 is TGTGCCAGCAGCTTAGGCGTAACCTCTGGAAACACCATATATTTT.

The rearrangement links TRBV7-6 to TRBJ1-4, with D tentatively TRBD1 (5 bases). V lost 5 bases to trimming and J lost 1 base, with 11 bases between them. This CDR3 comprises 15 residues. Looked up from germline, CDR1 is SGHVS and CDR2 is FNYEAQ. CDR3 nucleotides: TGTGCCAGCAGCCCAAGGCAGGGAACTAATGAAAAACTGTTTTTT. Amino acid sequence: CASSPRQGTNEKLFF.

V and J are TRBV12-5 and TRBJ2-5; 9 nucleotides agree with TRBD2. The trim removed 5 bases at V and 1 base at J, leaving 8 bases unmatched. Germline V gives CDR1 LGHNT, CDR2 FRNRAP. The CDR3 sequence is 16 residues long. This CDR3 reads CASGLRGSGGQETQYF. The CDR3 DNA is TGTGCTAGTGGTCTCCGAGGTAGCGGGGGCCAAGAGACCCAGTACTTC.

V is TRBV24-1 and J is TRBJ2-7, with 12 bases fitting TRBD2. Trimming removed 6 bases from V and 7 bases from J; junction bases left unmatched: 21. In germline, CDR1 is KGHDR, CDR2 SFDVKD. This CDR3 contains 19 residues. The DNA of the CDR3 is TGTGCCACCAGTACACGGCCCGGTGAGTGGCTAGCGGGAGGGTGGGAGCAGTACGTC. Amino acids: CATSTRPGEWLAGGWEQYV.

J is TRBJ2-5 and V is TRBV7-8, with a weak D call TRBD1 (6 bases). Germline values: CDR1 SGHVS, CDR2 FQNEAQ. Trimming pared 5 bases from V and 2 bases from J, leaving 9 bases between. The CDR3 extends over 13 amino acids. The DNA for the CDR3 is TGTGCCAGCAGCCGAGGACAGCAAGAGACCCAGTACTTC. Its protein product is CASSRGQQETQYF.

The rearrangement joins TRBV7-2 to TRBJ1-4; TRBD1 matches at 8 bases. The CDR3 length is 14 residues. V shed 4 bases and J 8 bases; nucleotides not matched to a gene: 6. Germline loops: CDR1 SGHTA, CDR2 FQGNSA. CDR3 region: CASSSDRASEKLFF. As DNA, the CDR3 is TGTGCCAGCAGCTCGGACAGGGCGTCGGAAAAACTGTTTTTT.

V and J are TRBV11-2 and TRBJ2-1; D ambiguous. The germline V gene encodes CDR1 SGHAT and CDR2 FQNNGV. This CDR3 region has 12 residues. The V end was cut by 1 base, the J end by 9 bases, with 7 bases between. The CDR3 coding sequence is TGTGCCAGCAGCTTAGGTTGGAGTGAGCAGTTCTTC. Encoded protein: CASSLGWSEQFF.

Details on this clone: A read error may produce the germline difference seen at one junction end. The rearrangement uses TRBV18 and TRBJ2-4; TRBD1 matches 9 bases. From germline, CDR1 is KGHSH and CDR2 LQKENI. The CDR3 extends over 14 amino acids. DNA for the CDR3: TGTGCCAGCTCTCCACCGGGACAGGGTAACATTCAGTACTTC. Its protein is CASSPPGQGNIQYF.